A single sample is the source of the 6 T cell receptor beta chains below, sequenced in a study of T cell changes during pregnancy in multiple sclerosis (dated by TCRdb to the late 2010s). Libraries came from the immunoSEQ multiplex PCR assay. Imported from immuneACCESS, the table was reduced by TCRdb to in-frame sequences with V and J called. These copies leave out some clones; in studies compared against another copy, an unresolved V gene accounts for under half, and the cause of the remainder is not known. This sample lists tens of thousands of clones; around 93% were detected once. The leading ten clones occupy about 1.9% of the sample. The sequencing used peripheral blood, collected in the second trimester of pregnancy. The receptors come from a female donor with multiple sclerosis, enrolled in a pregnancy study.

V and J are TRBV6-5 and TRBJ2-5; TRBD1 agrees at 9 bases. With V trimmed by 6 bases and J by 3 bases, 8 bases remained unmatched. This CDR3 is 15 amino acids long. Germline assignment: CDR1 MNHEY and CDR2 SVGAGI. The DNA for the CDR3 is TGTGCCAGCAGGAGAACGGACAGGGGAAAAGAGACCCAGTACTTC. This encodes CASRRTDRGKETQYF.

The chain couples TRBV28 to TRBJ1-5, with 8 bases fitting TRBD1. The CDR3 has 13 residues. Germline V CDR1 and CDR2: MDHEN, SYDVKM. V shed 6 bases and J 7 bases; nucleotides not matched to a gene: 5. The CDR3 reads CASSGQGGQPQHF. For the CDR3, the DNA is TGTGCCAGCAGCGGACAGGGAGGCCAGCCCCAGCATTTT.

The genes are TRBV5-1 and TRBJ1-1; 11 bases are shared with TRBD1. V was clipped by 3 bases and J by 4 bases; unmatched bases: 2. The V gene's germline CDR1 is SGHRS and CDR2 YFSETQ. This CDR3 spans 14 amino acids. This CDR3 is CASSSGTGGTEAFF. CDR3 sequence (DNA): TGCGCCAGCAGCTCCGGGACAGGGGGCACTGAAGCTTTCTTT. Complete variable domain (other parts from reference TRBV5-1 and TRBJ1-1): KAGVTQTPRYLIKTRGQQVTLSCSPISGHRSVSWYQQTPGQGLQFLFEYFSETQRNKGNFPGRFSGRQFSNSRSEMNVSTLELGDSALYLCASSSGTGGTEAFFGQGTRLTVV.

The rearrangement links TRBV7-2 to TRBJ2-3; TRBD1 is a possible D gene (6 bases). The CDR3 contains 15 residues. The V and J ends lost 2 bases and 2 bases respectively, with 11 bases between them. Per germline, CDR1 SGHTA and CDR2 FQGNSA. The CDR3 spells CASSLSQGPTDTQYF. The CDR3 DNA follows: TGTGCCAGCAGCTTAAGTCAGGGGCCCACAGATACGCAGTATTTT.

Remarks on this clone: Other DNA sequences from this sample encode an identical CDR3 as well. The rearrangement uses TRBV5-6 and TRBJ1-2; 8 nucleotides agree with TRBD1. The CDR3 covers 14 residues. J was trimmed by 1 base and V by 3 bases; bases with no gene match: 2. Germline V CDR1 and CDR2: SGHDT, YYEEEE. The CDR3 sequence: CASSSDRGNYGYTF. CDR3 in DNA: TGTGCCAGCAGCTCCGACAGGGGTAACTATGGCTACACCTTC.

The V gene is TRBV7-2, the J gene TRBJ2-1, with 8 bases lining up with TRBD1. J was trimmed by 10 bases and V by 4 bases; bases with no gene match: 9. CDR1 is SGHTA and CDR2 is FQGNSA in the germline V gene. This CDR3 region has 14 residues. The CDR3 protein is CASSYLNSGGEQFF. The CDR3 DNA sequence: TGTGCCAGCAGCTATCTAAATTCAGGGGGCGAGCAGTTCTTC.